The rows below give T cell receptor beta chains drawn from one sample of a study of blood T cell repertoires in COVID-19. The repertoire was sequenced with immunoSEQ multiplex PCR; TCRdb's copy has only in-frame clones and lacks some. This sample has 300,000 to 350,000 clones, with about 89% found just once. Input material: peripheral blood. The receptors derive from a woman between 45 and 65 years old with COVID-19, enrolled during active disease. Both conserved end residues are part of each CDR3. Each record gives: CDR3 protein, D gene, J gene, CDR3 length, clone size, V gene. D genes are given only for firm matches. Clone size is given for some rows only: seen once, a few or many times, or a class if the clone is expanded.

CASSEPLSGRAIVEQFF | TRBD2 | TRBJ2-1 | 17 | once | TRBV6-1
CASSSRGPDTQYF | - | TRBJ2-3 | 13 | - | TRBV5-1
CASNLLAGQETQYF | TRBD2 | TRBJ2-5 | 14 | - | TRBV6-5
CASSDHGGSSYNEQFF | TRBD2 | TRBJ2-1 | 16 | - | TRBV10-1
CASSRGQSTNYGYTF | - | TRBJ1-2 | 15 | - | TRBV19
CASTVEDEQFF | - | TRBJ2-1 | 11 | - | TRBV12-3/TRBV12-4
CASSPVNGQGTGELFF | TRBD1 | TRBJ2-2 | 16 | - | TRBV18
CATSREGDRVYEQYF | TRBD1 | TRBJ2-7 | 15 | once | TRBV15
CASMGGAWKGQFF | - | TRBJ2-1 | 13 | - | TRBV28
CASSQTSQGRDYGYTF | - | TRBJ1-2 | 16 | - | TRBV6-6
CASSQLVINRDPPLFF | - | TRBJ2-2 | 16 | once | TRBV4-2
CSARAVGHQNQPQHF | - | TRBJ1-5 | 15 | - | TRBV20-1
CASSSRQGTYEQYF | TRBD1 | TRBJ2-7 | 14 | - | TRBV5-1
CASSDPREYGYTF | - | TRBJ1-2 | 13 | - | TRBV27
CASSDSGTLEQFF | - | TRBJ2-1 | 13 | - | TRBV6-5
CAWSVHLAGEKLFF | - | TRBJ1-4 | 14 | - | TRBV30
CASSVGRAENTGELFF | - | TRBJ2-2 | 16 | few | TRBV9
CASSPTRGVEAFF | - | TRBJ1-1 | 13 | - | TRBV18
CASSQRQSSYNEQFF | - | TRBJ2-1 | 15 | - | TRBV18
CASSFSGSRHEQYF | TRBD2 | TRBJ2-7 | 14 | - | TRBV13
CASSLMTGLNTGELFF | TRBD2 | TRBJ2-2 | 16 | - | TRBV7-2
CASSAEAGGTDTQYF | TRBD2 | TRBJ2-3 | 15 | - | TRBV7-9
CASSDGLRSSYEQYF | - | TRBJ2-7 | 15 | - | TRBV25-1
CAWSRTGDRGYTF | TRBD1 | TRBJ1-2 | 13 | - | TRBV30
CATSRDLQGFDVYGYTF | TRBD1 | TRBJ1-2 | 17 | - | TRBV15
CASSFPGTGLGYEQYF | TRBD1 | TRBJ2-7 | 16 | - | TRBV11-3
CASSLGQGMNTEAFF | TRBD1 | TRBJ1-1 | 15 | - | TRBV18
CASSYGQKTYEQYF | - | TRBJ2-7 | 14 | - | TRBV6-6
CASSFGIKGNQPQHF | - | TRBJ1-5 | 15 | - | TRBV27
CASSPTGTNLYSNQPQHF | - | TRBJ1-5 | 18 | - | TRBV18
CASGKGQVNYNEQFF | TRBD1 | TRBJ2-1 | 15 | - | TRBV5-8
CAIGGKPASYEQYF | - | TRBJ2-7 | 14 | - | TRBV10-3
CASRTGSSGNTIYF | TRBD1 | TRBJ1-3 | 14 | - | TRBV7-9